This T cell receptor beta chain was captured by sequencing in a study of blood T cell repertoires in COVID-19. Study-level information: COVID-19 samples, acute and convalescent, were from the United States, Italy and Spain. From T cells, B-cell-depleted T cells, or PBMCs came the material, which was cDNA or gDNA.

CDR3 length equals 12 residues. The ends were cut back, 8 bases at V and 7 bases at J, with 9 bases in the middle. Germline-derived CDR1 and CDR2 are SNHLY and FYNNEI. In the study's own analysis: Estimation of nucleated cell counts was performed using reference gene primer amplification. Clones were read by immunoSEQ multiplex PCR, and TCRdb kept only the in-frame ones, dropping some. V, J and clone size derive from that table, while D and trimming were established from the DNA sequence. The data show fewer than 350,000 clones, 81% seen once. This clone was seen only once. The chain employs TRBV2 and TRBJ1-6, with D hard to call. The sample consisted of peripheral blood. This receptor was obtained from a woman aged 55 to 70 with active or convalescent COVID-19. The CDR3 DNA follows: TGTGCCAGCGGCGGCCACAATTCACCCCTCCACTTT. Its protein product is CASGGHNSPLHF.